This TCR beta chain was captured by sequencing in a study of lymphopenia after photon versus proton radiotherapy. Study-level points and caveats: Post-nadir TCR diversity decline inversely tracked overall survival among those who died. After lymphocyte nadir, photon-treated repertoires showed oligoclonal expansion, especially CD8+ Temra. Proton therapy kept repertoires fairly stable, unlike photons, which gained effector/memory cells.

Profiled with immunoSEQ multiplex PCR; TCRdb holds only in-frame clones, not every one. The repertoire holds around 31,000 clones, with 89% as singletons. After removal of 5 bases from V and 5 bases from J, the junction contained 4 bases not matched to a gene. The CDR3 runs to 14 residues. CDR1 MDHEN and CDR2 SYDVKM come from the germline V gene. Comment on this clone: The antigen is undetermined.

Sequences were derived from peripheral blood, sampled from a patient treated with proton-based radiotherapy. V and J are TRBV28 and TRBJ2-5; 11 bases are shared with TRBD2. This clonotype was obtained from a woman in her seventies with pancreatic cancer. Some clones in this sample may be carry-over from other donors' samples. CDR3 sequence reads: CASSPRTSGETQYF. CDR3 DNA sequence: TGTGCCAGCAGTCCGAGGACTAGCGGGGAGACCCAGTACTTC.